This T cell receptor (beta chain) is drawn from a study of human thymus T cells. Resected material from corrective heart surgery provided the thymus tissue analysed. This table comes from immunoSEQ multiplex PCR, and its TCRdb copy is limited to in-frame clones, with some not included. The sample consists of roughly 130,000 clones, over 85% of them appearing once. Overall study results and limits: Use of V and J genes seemed skewed within the thymic and blood repertoires. Unrelated people showed highly overlapping thymic repertoires, related research reported.

As regards this clone: Its target is not known.

The CDR3 totals 14 residues. The ends lost 4 bases at V and 15 bases at J; junction bases unmatched: 9. Looked up from germline, CDR1 is SGHRS and CDR2 is YFSETQ. Sequences were obtained from thymus tissue. The J gene is TRBJ1-6, the V gene TRBV5-1; 11 nucleotides agree with TRBD1. The receptor's source is a boy under two years old with a congenital heart defect but otherwise immunologically healthy. The CDR3 spells CASSGTGTGGNLHF. The CDR3 nucleotides are TGCGCCAGCAGCGGAACCGGGACAGGGGGAAACCTCCACTTT.